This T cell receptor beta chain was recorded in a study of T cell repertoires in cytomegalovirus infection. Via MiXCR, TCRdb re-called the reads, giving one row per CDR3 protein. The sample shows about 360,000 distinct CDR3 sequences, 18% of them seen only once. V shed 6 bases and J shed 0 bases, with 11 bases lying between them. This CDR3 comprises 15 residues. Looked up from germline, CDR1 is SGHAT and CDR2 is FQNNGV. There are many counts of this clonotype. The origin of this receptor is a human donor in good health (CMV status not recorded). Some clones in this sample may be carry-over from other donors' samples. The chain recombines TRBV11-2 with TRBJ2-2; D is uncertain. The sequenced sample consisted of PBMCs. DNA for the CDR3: TGTGCCAGCAGTGACATGTTCGCGAACACCGGGGAGCTGTTTTTT. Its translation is CASSDMFANTGELFF.